This TCR beta chain came from a study of cytomegalovirus exposure and HLA in healthy donors. In the PCR, 60 Vbeta and 13 Jbeta primers were used. Per the original data handling: Per a later analysis, the number of unique TCR beta chains was roughly 87 million, of which around 9.9 million were shared. The data were produced by immunoSEQ multiplex PCR, yet TCRdb's version contains in-frame clones alone and is incomplete. The D gene and trimming were derived from the DNA, and the V and J assignments and clone size from that table. There are roughly 120,000 clones in the sample; 70% to 85% occur only once, and about 4.2% lies in the top ten. Worth noting for this clone: Its antigen is not identified.

V was shortened by 8 bases and J by 7 bases, with 21 bases between the two germline ends. Germline loops: CDR1 MRHNA, CDR2 SNTAGT. This CDR3 spans 15 amino acids. Points from the study as a whole: In vitro testing confirmed a few CMV-associated chains as specific for CMV antigens. Earlier analysis found most TCR beta V segments productive about 87% or about 30% of the time. In most subjects, TCR beta sequences reportedly gave accurate predictions of HLA-A and HLA-B alleles.

This sequence joins TRBV6-4 and TRBJ2-1; weak D call: TRBD2 (5 bases). Sample: PBMCs. The clonotype comes from a woman aged 40 to 50 in good health and CMV-seropositive. The CDR3 loop is CASSFGVGVRNEQFF. DNA of the CDR3: TGTGCCAGCTCCTTTGGGGTGGGAGTTCGGAATGAGCAGTTCTTC.